The rows below give T cell receptor beta chains drawn from one sample of a study of CD8 T cells in ankylosing spondylitis. Using its own MiXCR run on the 5' RACE reads, TCRdb lists one record per CDR3 protein. This repertoire shows some 30,000 distinct CDR3 sequences, about 14% found once; its top ten account for 35% to 45%. Sequencing input: blood. The origin of the receptors is a male donor with ankylosing spondylitis or in good health (not recorded which). Both conserved end residues are part of each CDR3. A D gene is named only where the DNA matches it firmly. Size is stated for part of the rows, as once, few or many counts, or as a class when the clone is expanded.

v_call	d_call	j_call	clone_size	cdr3_nt	cdr3_aa
TRBV5-1	NA	TRBJ2-2	few	TGCGCCAGCAGCTTGGAGGGCGGAACCGGGGAGCTGTTTTTT	CASSLEGGTGELFF
TRBV6-5	NA	TRBJ2-2	NA	TGTGCCAGCAGCAATTCTAGGAGGAAGGGGAGGCCGGAGCTGTTTTTT	CASSNSRRKGRPELFF
TRBV20-1	NA	TRBJ2-6	NA	TGCAGTGCTACTACAGGGCCTGGGGCCAACGTCCTGACTTTC	CSATTGPGANVLTF
TRBV27	TRBD1	TRBJ1-3	NA	TGTGCCAGCAGTTTCAGGGGGGCCTCTGGAAACACCATATATTTT	CASSFRGASGNTIYF
TRBV12-3/TRBV12-4	TRBD1	TRBJ2-1	NA	TGTGCCAGCAGTCGGGACAGGGGATACAATGAGCAGTTCTTC	CASSRDRGYNEQFF
TRBV28	NA	TRBJ1-5	NA	TGTGCCAGCAGTTTGAGGCAGACACAGCCCCAGCATTTT	CASSLRQTQPQHF
TRBV28	NA	TRBJ2-2	few	TGTGCCAGCAGGCACGGGTCCCACACCGGGGAGCTGTTTTTT	CASRHGSHTGELFF
TRBV12-3/TRBV12-4	NA	TRBJ2-3	few	TGTGCCAGCAGTTTAGAGGGGACAGATACGCAGTATTTT	CASSLEGTDTQYF
TRBV7-9	NA	TRBJ2-1	NA	TGTGCCAGCAGCTTTAGCAATGAGCAGTTCTTC	CASSFSNEQFF
TRBV6-1	TRBD1	TRBJ2-5	many	TGTGCCAGTGACAGGGTTGAAGAGACCCAGTACTTC	CASDRVEETQYF
TRBV14	NA	TRBJ2-4	NA	TGTGCCAGCAGCCAGGGTCGGTGGGCCAAAAACATTCAGTACTTC	CASSQGRWAKNIQYF
TRBV7-3	NA	TRBJ2-2	NA	TGTGCCAGCAGCTTAACCAGGGCCTCCAGCGGGGAGCTGTTTTTT	CASSLTRASSGELFF
TRBV12-3/TRBV12-4	TRBD2	TRBJ2-1	few	TGTGCCAGCAGTGGGGGTGGGGAGGGCAATGAGCAGTTCTTC	CASSGGGEGNEQFF